Reported below is one TCR beta chain. This clonotype has a single count. The target of this receptor is not known. No base-level quality is on record; no much larger clone is a single base apart. The source of the sample is a study of blood T cells in healthy people across ages (dated by TCRdb to the mid-2010s). For the study in its entirety: In model experiments, template switching captured roughly one uniquely barcoded TCR beta cDNA molecule for every two T cells. Age-related changes in TCR beta repertoire diversity were measured in the study by deep sequencing normalized with unique cDNA molecular identifiers. The donors were divided into four age groups: young (average around 17 years), middle-aged (approximately 41), aged (about 61) and long-lived (nearly 85). To avoid experimental bias, donors of different ages were distributed randomly across sequencing lanes. Two additional independent replicas of 1 million unique cDNA reads from the same blood draw were analyzed for two donors (one aged 18 to 29 and one aged 80 or older).

V lost 6 bases and J lost 0 bases; the stretch between them is 17 bases long. Looking up the germline V gene yields CDR1 KGHSH and CDR2 LQKENI. The CDR3 runs 16 amino acids, cysteine and phenylalanine included. CDR3 DNA only is kept here, 48 bases in frame from base 1. The 35 to 40 donors, aged about 6 to 95 years, were systemically healthy Caucasian individuals from Russia. Around 10 milliliters of peripheral blood were drawn from each donor into EDTA-treated Vacutainer tubes. Ficoll-Paque density-gradient centrifugation was used to isolate PBMCs, with at least 7 million obtained per sample. Total RNA was extracted from PBMCs with Trizol reagent, with at least 5.5 micrograms obtained per sample. For every donor, an aliquot of PBMCs went through flow cytometry to measure the percentages of naive CD45RAhigh/CD27high T cells. Study-level results and caveats: Bulk unsorted PBMC profiling prevented conclusive comparison of naive and antigen-experienced compartments. The percentage of naive T cells measured by flow cytometry correlated strongly with observed TCR beta diversity. Estimates of total diversity from one million sequenced T cells were regarded as lower bounds and underestimates. As age increased, observed TCR beta diversity per million T cells dropped in a roughly linear way, and a significant reduction was already evident by age approximately 40. Because donor CMV infection status was unknown, age-related changes in expanded clonotypes were potentially confounded. Compared with the aged group, the long-lived group had more naive CD4+ T cells, fewer expanded clones and increased TCR diversity, suggesting age selection.

Receptors were amplified or captured by 5' RACE. Sequencing was carried out with an Illumina HiSeq 2500. The second PCR ran for about 6 to 12 cycles and used a J-beta primer mix along with a sample-barcoded 5' primer. A unique molecular identifier was introduced onto each TCR beta cDNA molecule by a template-switch 5' adaptor carrying 12 random nucleotides. Each sample yielded at least 3 million CDR3-containing paired-end reads. First-strand cDNA was synthesized from all RNA with the Mint cDNA synthesis kit, primed by a TRBC-specific oligonucleotide. After uracil-DNA glycosylase treatment, a first 18-cycle PCR used universal primers M1SS and BC2_uni_R on all cDNA. The study's own analysis went as follows. Each sample was normalized by randomly selecting 1 million high-quality reads, each carrying a distinct molecular identifier. Reads sharing molecular identifiers were discarded rather than binned into consensus sequences. MiTCR, set to a Q25 quality threshold and the strictest error-elimination algorithm, was used for CDR3 identification, clonotype clustering and error correction. A nonparametric unseen species model with Euler transformation was used to estimate a lower bound on total TCR beta diversity. Through fastp at Q25 and MiXCR, TCRdb rebuilt clones from the public reads, retaining in-frame beta chains. Rows with a matching CDR3 protein are joined into one entry that keeps the most common DNA and genes. These V and J calls originate from TCRdb's pipeline instead of the authors' own analysis. For this sample the table gives about 900,000 distinct CDR3 sequences, of which 55% to 65% were detected only once. The ten biggest clones cover roughly 25% of the sample.

Sequences were obtained from blood. This TCR came from a man aged 25-45 years in good health. The sequence joins TRBV18 to TRBJ1-1; TRBD1 is a possible D gene, resting on 5 matching bases. The CDR3 protein sequence reads: CASSDDSPVMNTEAFF. The nucleotide sequence reads TGTGCCAGCTCGGACGACAGCCCGGTCATGAACACTGAAGCTTTCTTT.